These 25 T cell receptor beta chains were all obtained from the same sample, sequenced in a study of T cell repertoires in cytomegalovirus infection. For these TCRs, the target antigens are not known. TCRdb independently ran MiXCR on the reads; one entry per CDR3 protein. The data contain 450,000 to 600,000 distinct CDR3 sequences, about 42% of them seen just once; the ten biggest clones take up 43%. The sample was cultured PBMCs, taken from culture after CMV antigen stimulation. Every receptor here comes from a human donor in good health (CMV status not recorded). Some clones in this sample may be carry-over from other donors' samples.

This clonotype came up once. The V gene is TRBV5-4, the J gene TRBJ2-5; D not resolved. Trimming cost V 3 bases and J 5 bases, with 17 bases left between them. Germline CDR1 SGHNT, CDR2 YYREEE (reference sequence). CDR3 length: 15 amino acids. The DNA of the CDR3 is TGTGCCAGCAGCTCCCCGGAGAGGCACAAGGAGACCCAGTACTTC. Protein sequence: CASSSPERHKETQYF.

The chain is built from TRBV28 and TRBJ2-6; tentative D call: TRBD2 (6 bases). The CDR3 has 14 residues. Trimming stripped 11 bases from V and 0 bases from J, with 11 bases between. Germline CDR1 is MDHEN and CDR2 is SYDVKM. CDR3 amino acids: CAAGRNSGANVLTF. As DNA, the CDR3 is TGTGCCGCCGGGAGAAACTCTGGGGCCAACGTCCTGACTTTC.

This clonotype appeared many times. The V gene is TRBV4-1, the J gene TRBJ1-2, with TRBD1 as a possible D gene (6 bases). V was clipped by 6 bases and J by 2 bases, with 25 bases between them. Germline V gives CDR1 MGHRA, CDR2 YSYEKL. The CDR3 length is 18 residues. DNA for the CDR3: TGCGCCAGCAGTCCTATTCCAGGGGTCTTCCAACCAAACTATGGCTACACCTTC. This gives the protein CASSPIPGVFQPNYGYTF.

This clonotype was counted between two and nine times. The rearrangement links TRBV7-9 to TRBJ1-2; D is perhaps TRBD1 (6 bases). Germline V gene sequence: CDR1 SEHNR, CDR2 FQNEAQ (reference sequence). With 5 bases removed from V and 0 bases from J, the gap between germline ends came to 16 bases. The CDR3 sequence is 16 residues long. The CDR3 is CASSHTLRGANYGYTF. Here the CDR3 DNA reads TGTGCCAGCAGCCACACTCTCAGGGGTGCTAACTATGGCTACACCTTC.

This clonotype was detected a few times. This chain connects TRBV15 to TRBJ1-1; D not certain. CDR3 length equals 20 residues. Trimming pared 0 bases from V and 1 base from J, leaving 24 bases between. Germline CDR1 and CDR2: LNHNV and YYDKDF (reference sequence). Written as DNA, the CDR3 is TGTGCCACCAGCAGAGAAATACGAGGGCCATTAGGTCGCAAGAACACTGAAGCTTTCTTT. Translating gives CATSREIRGPLGRKNTEAFF.

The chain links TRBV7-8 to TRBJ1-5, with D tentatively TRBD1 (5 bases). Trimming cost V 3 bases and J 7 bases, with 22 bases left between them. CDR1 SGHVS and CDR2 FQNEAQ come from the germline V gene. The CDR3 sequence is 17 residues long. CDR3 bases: TGTGCCAGCAGCTTTAATGTGCTAAGGGGCCGGGGGCAGCCCCAGCATTTT. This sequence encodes CASSFNVLRGRGQPQHF.

This CDR3 is CAWNVIAKNIQYF. The CDR3 coding sequence is TGTGCCTGGAATGTGATAGCCAAAAACATTCAGTACTTC. The rearrangement joins TRBV30 to TRBJ2-4; D is uncertain. The V gene's germline CDR1 is GTSNPN and CDR2 SVGIG (reference sequence). V was cut by 4 bases and J by 0 bases, with 7 bases left in between. The CDR3 runs to 13 residues.

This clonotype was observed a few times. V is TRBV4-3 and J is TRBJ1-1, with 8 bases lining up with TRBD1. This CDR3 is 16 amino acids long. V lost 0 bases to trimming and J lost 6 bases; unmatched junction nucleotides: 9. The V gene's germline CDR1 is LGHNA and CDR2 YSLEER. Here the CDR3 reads CASSQDLAGGFSEAFF. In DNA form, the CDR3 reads TGCGCCAGCAGCCAAGATCTGGCAGGGGGCTTCTCTGAAGCTTTCTTT.

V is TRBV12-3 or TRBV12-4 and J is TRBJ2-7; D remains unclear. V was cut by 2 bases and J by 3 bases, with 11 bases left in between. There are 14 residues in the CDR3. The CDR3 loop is CASSLRTVGYEQYF. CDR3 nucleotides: TGTGCCAGCAGTTTAAGGACCGTGGGCTACGAGCAGTACTTC.

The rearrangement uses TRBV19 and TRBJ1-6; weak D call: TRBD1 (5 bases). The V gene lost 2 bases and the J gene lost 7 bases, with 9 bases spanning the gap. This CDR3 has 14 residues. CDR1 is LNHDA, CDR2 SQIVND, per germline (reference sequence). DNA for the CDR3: TGTGCCAGTAGTATAAGGGGAGACAATTCACCCCTCCACTTT. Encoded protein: CASSIRGDNSPLHF.

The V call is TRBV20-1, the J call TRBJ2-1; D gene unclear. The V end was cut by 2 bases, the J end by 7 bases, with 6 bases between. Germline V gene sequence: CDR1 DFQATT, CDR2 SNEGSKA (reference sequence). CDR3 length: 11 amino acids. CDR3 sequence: CSARRRNEQFF. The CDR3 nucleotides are TGCAGTGCTAGACGGCGGAATGAGCAGTTCTTC.

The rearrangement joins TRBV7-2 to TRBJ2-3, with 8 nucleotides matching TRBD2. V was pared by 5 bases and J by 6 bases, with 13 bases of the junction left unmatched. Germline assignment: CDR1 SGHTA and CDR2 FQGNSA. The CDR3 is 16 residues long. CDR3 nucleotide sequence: TGTGCCAGCAGCCCCCTCGGCAGCGGGGGATGGGATACGCAGTATTTT. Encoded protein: CASSPLGSGGWDTQYF.

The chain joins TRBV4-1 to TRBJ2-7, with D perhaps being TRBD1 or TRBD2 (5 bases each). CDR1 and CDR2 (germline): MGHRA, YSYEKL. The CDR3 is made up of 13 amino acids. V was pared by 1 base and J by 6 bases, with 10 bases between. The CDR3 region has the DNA TGCGCCAGCAGCCAAGTCGGTGGGGGCGAGCAGTACTTC. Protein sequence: CASSQVGGGEQYF.

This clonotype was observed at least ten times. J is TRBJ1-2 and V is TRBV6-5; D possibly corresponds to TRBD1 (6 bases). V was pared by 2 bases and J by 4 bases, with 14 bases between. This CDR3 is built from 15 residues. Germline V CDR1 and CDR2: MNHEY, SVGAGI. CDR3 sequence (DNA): TGTGCCAGCAGTTACCTGGGGGCGGACCTCTATGGCTACACCTTC. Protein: CASSYLGADLYGYTF.

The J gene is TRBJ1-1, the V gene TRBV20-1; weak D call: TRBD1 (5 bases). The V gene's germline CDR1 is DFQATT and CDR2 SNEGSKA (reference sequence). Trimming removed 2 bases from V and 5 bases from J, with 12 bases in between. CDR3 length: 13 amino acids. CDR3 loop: CSARIGTGTEAFF. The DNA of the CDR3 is TGCAGTGCTAGAATCGGGACTGGGACTGAAGCTTTCTTT.

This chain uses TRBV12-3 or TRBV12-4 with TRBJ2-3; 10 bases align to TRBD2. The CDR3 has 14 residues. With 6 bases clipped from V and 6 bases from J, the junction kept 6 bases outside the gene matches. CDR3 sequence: CASRERGGQDTQYF. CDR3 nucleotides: TGTGCCAGCAGGGAGCGGGGGGGCCAGGATACGCAGTATTTT.

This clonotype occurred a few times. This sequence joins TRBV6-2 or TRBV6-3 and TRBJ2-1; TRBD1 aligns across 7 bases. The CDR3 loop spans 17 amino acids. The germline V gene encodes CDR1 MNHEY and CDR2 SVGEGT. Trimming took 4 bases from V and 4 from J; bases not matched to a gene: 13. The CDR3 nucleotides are TGTGCCAGCAGTTCTGCTCCCAGGGGGAAAGGTTACAATGAGCAGTTCTTC. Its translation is CASSSAPRGKGYNEQFF.

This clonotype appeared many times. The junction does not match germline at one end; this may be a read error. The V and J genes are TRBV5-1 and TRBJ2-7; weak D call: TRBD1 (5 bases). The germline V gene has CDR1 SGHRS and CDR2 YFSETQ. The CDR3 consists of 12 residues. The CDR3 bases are TGTGCCAGCAGCTTAGGGGCCTACGAGCAGTACTTC. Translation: CASSLGAYEQYF.

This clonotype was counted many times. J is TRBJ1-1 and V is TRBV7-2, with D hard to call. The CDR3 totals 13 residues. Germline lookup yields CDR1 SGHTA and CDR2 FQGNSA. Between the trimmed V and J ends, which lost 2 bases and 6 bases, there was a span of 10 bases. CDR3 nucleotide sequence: TGTGCCAGCAGCTTAATTTTGGAGTCTGAAGCTTTCTTT. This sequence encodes CASSLILESEAFF. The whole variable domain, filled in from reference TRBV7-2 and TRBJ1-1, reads GAGVSQSPSNKVTEKGKDVELRCDPISGHTALYWYRQSLGQGLEFLIYFQGNSAPDKSGLPSDRFSAERTGGSVSTLTIQRTQQEDSAVYLCASSLILESEAFFGQGTRLTVV.

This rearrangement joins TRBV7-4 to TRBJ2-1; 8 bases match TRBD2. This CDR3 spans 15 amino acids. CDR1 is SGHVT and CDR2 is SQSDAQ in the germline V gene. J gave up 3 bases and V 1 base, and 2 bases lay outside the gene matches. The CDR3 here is CASSLERGYYNEQFF. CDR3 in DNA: TGTGCCAGCAGCTTAGAGCGGGGGTACTACAATGAGCAGTTCTTC.

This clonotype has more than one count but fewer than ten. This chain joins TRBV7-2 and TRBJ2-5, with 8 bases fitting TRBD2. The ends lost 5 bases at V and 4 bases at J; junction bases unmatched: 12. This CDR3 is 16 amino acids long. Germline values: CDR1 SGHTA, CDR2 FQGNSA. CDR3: CASSRWAAGGPETQYF. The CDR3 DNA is TGTGCCAGCAGCCGCTGGGCGGCGGGAGGCCCAGAGACCCAGTACTTC.

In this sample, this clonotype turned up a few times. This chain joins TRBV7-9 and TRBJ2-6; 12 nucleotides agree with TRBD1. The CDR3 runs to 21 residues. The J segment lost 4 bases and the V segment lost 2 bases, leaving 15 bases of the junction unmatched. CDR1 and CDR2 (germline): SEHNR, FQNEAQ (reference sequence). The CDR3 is CASSLSGDRGLWASGANVLTF. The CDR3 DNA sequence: TGTGCCAGCAGCTTAAGCGGGGACAGGGGGCTCTGGGCGTCCGGGGCCAACGTCCTGACTTTC.

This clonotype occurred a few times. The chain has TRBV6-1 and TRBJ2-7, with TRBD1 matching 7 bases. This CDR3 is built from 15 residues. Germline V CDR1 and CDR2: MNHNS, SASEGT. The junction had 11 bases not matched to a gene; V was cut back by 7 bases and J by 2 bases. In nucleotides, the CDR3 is TGTGCCAGCATGTTCACAGACAGGGAGACCTACGAGCAGTACTTC. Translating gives CASMFTDRETYEQYF.

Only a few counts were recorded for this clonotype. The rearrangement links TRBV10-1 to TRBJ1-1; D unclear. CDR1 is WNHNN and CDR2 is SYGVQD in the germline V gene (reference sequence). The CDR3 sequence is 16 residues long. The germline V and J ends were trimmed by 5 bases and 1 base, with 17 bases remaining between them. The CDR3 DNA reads TGCGCCAGCAGTCTTAACTCAGTGGGGTCGAACACTGAAGCTTTCTTT. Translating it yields CASSLNSVGSNTEAFF.

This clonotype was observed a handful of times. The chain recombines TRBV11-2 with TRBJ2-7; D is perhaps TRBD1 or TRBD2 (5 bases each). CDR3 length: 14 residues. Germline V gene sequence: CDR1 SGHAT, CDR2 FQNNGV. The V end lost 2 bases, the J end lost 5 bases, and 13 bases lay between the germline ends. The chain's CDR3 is CASSLLGWGNEQYF. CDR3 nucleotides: TGTGCCAGCAGCTTATTGGGATGGGGGAACGAGCAGTACTTC.